This T cell receptor beta chain emerged from a study of siplizumab effects on memory and regulatory T cells. In a few donor pairs, unstimulated naive, memory, effector memory and TEMRA subsets were sequenced. Trimming took 4 bases from V and 5 from J, leaving 9 bases between them. Germline values: CDR1 GTSNPN, CDR2 SVGIG (reference sequence). The CDR3 contains 12 residues. Overall study results and limits: Treg origin accounted for an average of roughly 69% of mappable alloreactive CD4+ clones with siplizumab and 26.9% in controls. Memory T cells appeared less diverse than naive cells, which seemed to contribute substantially to alloresponse.

Per sample, the assay covered about 9.5 x 10^4 TCR templates. The repertoire was sequenced with immunoSEQ multiplex PCR; TCRdb's copy has only in-frame clones and lacks some. Of roughly 64,000 clones in the sample, around 96% were seen once. Note on this clone: Its antigen is not identified.

The chain carries TRBV30 and TRBJ1-3; D is ambiguous. Specimen: naive CD8+ T cells sorted from blood. The source of this sequence is a human donor in good health. CDR3 sequence reads: CAWKTERNTIYF. In DNA form, the CDR3 reads TGTGCCTGGAAGACGGAGAGAAACACCATATATTTT.